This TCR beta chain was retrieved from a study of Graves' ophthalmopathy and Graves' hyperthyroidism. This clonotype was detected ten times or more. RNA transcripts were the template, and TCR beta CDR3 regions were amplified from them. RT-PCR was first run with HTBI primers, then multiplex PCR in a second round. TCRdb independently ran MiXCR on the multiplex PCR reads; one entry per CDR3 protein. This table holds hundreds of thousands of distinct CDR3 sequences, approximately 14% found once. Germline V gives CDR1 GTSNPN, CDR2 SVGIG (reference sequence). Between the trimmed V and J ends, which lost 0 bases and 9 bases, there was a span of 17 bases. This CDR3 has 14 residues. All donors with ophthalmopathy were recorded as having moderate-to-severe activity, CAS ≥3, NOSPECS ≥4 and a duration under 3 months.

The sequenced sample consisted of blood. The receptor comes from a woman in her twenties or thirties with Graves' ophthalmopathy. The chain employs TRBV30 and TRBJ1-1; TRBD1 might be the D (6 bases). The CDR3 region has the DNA TGTGCCTGGAGTGTAGGGGGTACAGGGCCAAAAGCTTTCTTT. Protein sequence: CAWSVGGTGPKAFF.